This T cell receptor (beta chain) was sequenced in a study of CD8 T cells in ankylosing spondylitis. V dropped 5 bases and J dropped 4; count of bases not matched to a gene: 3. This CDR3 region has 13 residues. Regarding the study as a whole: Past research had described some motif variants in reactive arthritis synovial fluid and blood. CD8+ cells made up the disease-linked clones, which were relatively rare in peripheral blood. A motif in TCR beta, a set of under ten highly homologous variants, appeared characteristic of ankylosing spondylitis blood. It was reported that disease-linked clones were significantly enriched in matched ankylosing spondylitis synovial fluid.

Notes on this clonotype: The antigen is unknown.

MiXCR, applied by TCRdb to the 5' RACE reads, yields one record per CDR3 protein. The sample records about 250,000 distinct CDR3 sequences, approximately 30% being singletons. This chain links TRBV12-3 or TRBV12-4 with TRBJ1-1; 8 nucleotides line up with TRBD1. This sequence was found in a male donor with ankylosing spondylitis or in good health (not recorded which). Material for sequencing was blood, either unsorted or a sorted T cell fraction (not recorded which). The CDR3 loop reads CASSQGASTEAFF. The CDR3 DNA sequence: TGTGCCAGCAGTCAGGGGGCGAGCACTGAAGCTTTCTTT.